This is a list of T cell receptor beta chains from one sample in a study of blood T cell repertoires in COVID-19. Clones were sequenced by immunoSEQ multiplex PCR, and TCRdb holds only the in-frame ones, with some missing. The sample records approximately 70,000 clones, around 80% being singletons. Sequenced sample: peripheral blood. These TCRs come from a human donor in a cohort sampled during active COVID-19. CDR3s include the opening cysteine and the closing phenylalanine or tryptophan. A D gene is named only where the DNA matches it firmly. Some rows mark clone size as missing; the rest say once, few, many or name a class of expanded clone.

v_gene	d_gene	j_gene	abundance	CDR3nt	CDR3aa
TRBV28	NA	TRBJ2-3	once	TGTGCCAGCAGCCGGTACCAAACACTCGACGGGAATAGGCTAACAGATACGCAGTATTTT	CASSRYQTLDGNRLTDTQYF
TRBV18	NA	TRBJ2-7	NA	TGTGCCAGCTCACCACCGTCAGATTCCTACGAGCAGTACTTC	CASSPPSDSYEQYF
TRBV29-1	NA	TRBJ1-2	few	TGCAGCGTTGAGGAGGCCGGGGTCTATGGCTACACCTTC	CSVEEAGVYGYTF
TRBV5-4	TRBD2	TRBJ2-7	NA	TGTGCCAGCAGCCCGACTAGCGGGGGGAAGTACGAGCAGTACTTC	CASSPTSGGKYEQYF
TRBV5-6	TRBD1	TRBJ1-4	NA	TGTGCCAGCAGCCCGACAGGGGCACAGACTAATGAAAAACTGTTTTTT	CASSPTGAQTNEKLFF
TRBV7-9	NA	TRBJ2-5	once	TGTGCCAGCAGCTTAGCCTCCGGACGAGGGGAGACCCAGTACTTC	CASSLASGRGETQYF
TRBV27	NA	TRBJ2-7	NA	TGTGCCAGCAGTTTATATACTAGCTTCTACGAGCAGTACTTC	CASSLYTSFYEQYF
TRBV5-1	TRBD1	TRBJ2-2	NA	TGCGCCAGCAGCTCGTCAGGACAGGGGCCAAACTCGAACACCGGGGAGCTGTTTTTT	CASSSSGQGPNSNTGELFF
TRBV15	NA	TRBJ2-7	NA	TGTGCCACCAGCAGTAGTATCCTCTCCTACGAGCAGTACTTC	CATSSSILSYEQYF
TRBV10-3	NA	TRBJ2-7	NA	TGTGCCATCAGTGAGTCTCTGATCCGGCGGCAGGGTCCCTACGAGCAGTACTTC	CAISESLIRRQGPYEQYF
TRBV5-1	TRBD1	TRBJ2-7	NA	TGCGCCAGCAGCCCCGGACAGGGGGTAGAGCAGTACTTC	CASSPGQGVEQYF
TRBV7-9	NA	TRBJ1-3	NA	TGTGCCAGCAGCTTCAGCTCAGGGTTTAACACCATATATTTT	CASSFSSGFNTIYF
TRBV18	NA	TRBJ2-2	NA	TGTGCCAGCGGGCTCAAACTCGCGAACACCGGGGAGCTGTTTTTT	CASGLKLANTGELFF
TRBV5-1	TRBD1	TRBJ1-2	few	TGCGCCAGCAGCTTGGTGGCGACAGGGTGGGTGAGCTACACCTTC	CASSLVATGWVSYTF
TRBV5-6	TRBD1	TRBJ1-5	NA	TGTGCCAGCAGCTTGGCAGGGGGAGGACCCCAGCATTTT	CASSLAGGGPQHF
TRBV7-2	NA	TRBJ2-2	NA	TGTGCCAGCAGGGGCAGGGGATATCAGACCGGGGAGCTGTTTTTT	CASRGRGYQTGELFF
TRBV5-5	TRBD1	TRBJ1-2	few	TGTGCCAGCAGCTTTCAGGGGGATGGCTACACCTTC	CASSFQGDGYTF
TRBV5-4	NA	TRBJ2-6	NA	TGTGCCAGCAGCTTGGAGAGTCCCAGGTTAGGGGCCAACGTCCTGACTTTC	CASSLESPRLGANVLTF
TRBV5-1	NA	TRBJ2-7	NA	TGCGCCAGCAGCCCTGACACTTACTACGAGCAGTACTTC	CASSPDTYYEQYF
TRBV11-2	NA	TRBJ2-7	NA	TGTGCCAGCAGCTTAAACAGGGACGAGCAGTACTTC	CASSLNRDEQYF
TRBV5-6	NA	TRBJ1-2	NA	TGTGCCAGCAGCGCGGCGGCAGCTAACTATGGCTACACCTTC	CASSAAAANYGYTF
TRBV5-4	NA	TRBJ1-2	NA	TGTGCCAGCAGCTTCAGGGGAGACTATGGCTACACCTTC	CASSFRGDYGYTF
TRBV2	TRBD2	TRBJ2-5	once	TGTGCCAGCAAGGGACTAGCGGGGGCCCAAGAGACCCAGTACTTC	CASKGLAGAQETQYF
TRBV5-4	NA	TRBJ1-2	NA	TGTGCCAGCAGCTTGGACACAGCTAACTATGGCTACACCTTC	CASSLDTANYGYTF
TRBV30	NA	TRBJ2-7	NA	TGTGCCTGGAGTGCAGACAGAGCTACTCACTTC	CAWSADRATHF
TRBV7-8	NA	TRBJ1-1	NA	TGTGCCAGCAGCCCAGTATGGCCCGGGACACTTAACACTGAAGCTTTCTTT	CASSPVWPGTLNTEAFF
TRBV11-2	TRBD1	TRBJ2-7	NA	TGTGCCAGCAGCTCGATCCGGGACAGGGGCTACGAGCAGTACTTC	CASSSIRDRGYEQYF
TRBV3-1/TRBV3-2	NA	TRBJ2-1	NA	TGTGCCAGCAAAAACGGGGTCTTTCTAGGTGAGCAGTTCTTC	CASKNGVFLGEQFF
TRBV9	NA	TRBJ1-3	NA	TGTGCCAGCAGCGTAGGGGGGGAATCGGCCTCTGGAAACACCATATATTTT	CASSVGGESASGNTIYF
TRBV7-2	NA	TRBJ2-5	NA	TGTGCCAGCAGCTCTTCTCGGGTTAAAGAGACCCAGTACTTC	CASSSSRVKETQYF
TRBV21-1	NA	TRBJ1-5	NA	TGTGCCAGCAGCAAAGAGGACAGGGGGCTGGTTCAGCCCCAGCATTTT	CASSKEDRGLVQPQHF
TRBV7-9	TRBD2	TRBJ2-1	NA	TGTGCCAGCAGCCCTCGGACTAGCGGGGGTACCTACAATGAGCAGTTCTTC	CASSPRTSGGTYNEQFF
TRBV19	TRBD1	TRBJ1-6	NA	TGTGCCAGTAGCCCAGGGGGGTATAATTCACCCCTCCACTTT	CASSPGGYNSPLHF
TRBV7-2	NA	TRBJ1-2	NA	TGTGCCAGCAGCCACGGTCACTCCTATGGCTACACCTTC	CASSHGHSYGYTF
TRBV30	TRBD1	TRBJ2-7	NA	TGTGCCTGGAGTGCAGGGGGCAGCATCTCTTACGAGCAGTACTTC	CAWSAGGSISYEQYF
TRBV13	TRBD1	TRBJ1-5	once	TGTGCCAGCAGCTTTGGGGACAGGGGCAATCAGCCCCAGCATTTT	CASSFGDRGNQPQHF
TRBV5-5	NA	TRBJ2-7	NA	TGTGCCAGCAGCCCGGCTACGGAGAGCTCCTACGAGCAGTACTTC	CASSPATESSYEQYF
TRBV4-2	NA	TRBJ1-1	once	TGTGCCAGCAGCCAACTCGGGGGCACTGAAGCTTTCTTT	CASSQLGGTEAFF
TRBV24-1	TRBD1	TRBJ2-7	NA	TGTGCCACCAGTGATTTGAGGCAGGGGGCACGGGGAGAGCAGTACTTC	CATSDLRQGARGEQYF
TRBV7-6	NA	TRBJ2-4	NA	TGTGCCAGCAGCTTAGAACCCGCCGGGGCCAAAAACATTCAGTACTTC	CASSLEPAGAKNIQYF
TRBV4-1	NA	TRBJ1-2	NA	TGCGCCAGCAGCCAGGGGGGTCAGCTCTATGGCTACACCTTC	CASSQGGQLYGYTF
TRBV18	TRBD1	TRBJ2-7	NA	TGTGCCAGCTCACCGGGACAGACCTACGAGCAGTACTTC	CASSPGQTYEQYF
TRBV19	TRBD1	TRBJ2-4	NA	TGTGCCAGTAGCTCAGGCCGCACAGGGGTCGGGGCCAAAAACATTCAGTACTTC	CASSSGRTGVGAKNIQYF
TRBV7-2	TRBD2	TRBJ2-7	NA	TGTGCCAGCAGTTTGGCCATAGCGGGGGGGACCGAGCAGTACTTC	CASSLAIAGGTEQYF
TRBV7-9	TRBD1	TRBJ2-7	NA	TGTGCCAGCAGCCCCCGCCCCGGTAGACAGGGAAGCTACGAGCAGTACTTC	CASSPRPGRQGSYEQYF
TRBV6-2/TRBV6-3	NA	TRBJ2-3	NA	TGTGCCAGCAGTACCCTGGGGGCCACAGATACGCAGTATTTT	CASSTLGATDTQYF
TRBV5-1	NA	TRBJ2-7	NA	TGCGCCAGCAGCTTTTCGGGGTCGGCCTACGAGCAGTACTTC	CASSFSGSAYEQYF
TRBV7-8	TRBD1	TRBJ2-7	NA	TGTGCCAGCAGCCCCCACCGGGACAGGGAAGGCGAGCAGTACTTC	CASSPHRDREGEQYF
TRBV4-3	TRBD1	TRBJ1-2	NA	TGCGCCAGCAGCCAAGATCGGGCAGGGGGAGATGGCTACACCTTC	CASSQDRAGGDGYTF
TRBV5-6	NA	TRBJ2-1	NA	TGTGCCAGCAGCTTGGATGGGGGCGAAGTCTACAATGAGCAGTTCTTC	CASSLDGGEVYNEQFF
TRBV6-6	TRBD2	TRBJ2-7	NA	TGTGCCAGCAGCCCTAGACTCGGGGGGTCCTACGAGCAGTACTTC	CASSPRLGGSYEQYF
TRBV5-1	TRBD1	TRBJ2-7	NA	TGCGCCAGCAGCGAGGGGACAGGAGGCCCCTACGAGCAGTACTTC	CASSEGTGGPYEQYF